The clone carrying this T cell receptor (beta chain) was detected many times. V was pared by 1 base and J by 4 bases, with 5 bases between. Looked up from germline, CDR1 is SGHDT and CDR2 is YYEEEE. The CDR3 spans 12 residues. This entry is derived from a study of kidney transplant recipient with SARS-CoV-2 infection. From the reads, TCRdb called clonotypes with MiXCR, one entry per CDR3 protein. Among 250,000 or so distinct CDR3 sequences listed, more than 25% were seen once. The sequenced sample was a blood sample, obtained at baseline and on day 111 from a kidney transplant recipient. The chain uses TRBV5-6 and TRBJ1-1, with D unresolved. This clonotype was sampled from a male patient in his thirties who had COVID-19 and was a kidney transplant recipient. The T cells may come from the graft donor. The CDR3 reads CASSLLTTEAFF. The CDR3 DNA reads TGTGCCAGCAGCTTGCTCACCACTGAAGCTTTCTTT.